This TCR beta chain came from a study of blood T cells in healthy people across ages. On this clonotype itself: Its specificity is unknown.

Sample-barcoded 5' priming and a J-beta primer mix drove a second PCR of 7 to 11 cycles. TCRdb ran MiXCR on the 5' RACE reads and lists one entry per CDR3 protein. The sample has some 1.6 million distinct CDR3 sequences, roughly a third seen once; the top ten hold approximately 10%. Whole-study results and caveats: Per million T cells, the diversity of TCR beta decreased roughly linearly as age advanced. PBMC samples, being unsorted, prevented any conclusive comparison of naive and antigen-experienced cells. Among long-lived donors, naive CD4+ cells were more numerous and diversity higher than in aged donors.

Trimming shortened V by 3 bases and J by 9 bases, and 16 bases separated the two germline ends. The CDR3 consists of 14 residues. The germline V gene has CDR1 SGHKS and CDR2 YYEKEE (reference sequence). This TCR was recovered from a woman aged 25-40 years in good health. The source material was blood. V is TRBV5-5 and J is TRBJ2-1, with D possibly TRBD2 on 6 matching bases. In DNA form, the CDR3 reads TGTGCCAGCAGCTCTGGTGGAGGGGTCGGTGAGCAGTTCTTC. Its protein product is CASSSGGGVGEQFF.